This section outlines one TCR beta chain sequence together with its context. Using immunoSEQ multiplex PCR, the repertoire was profiled, and TCRdb retains in-frame clones only, with some absent. The table lists 85,000 to 95,000 clones, about nine tenths of them singletons. The data are from a study of blood T cell repertoires in COVID-19. In the study overall: COVID-19 samples, acute and convalescent, were from the United States, Italy and Spain.

The CDR3 covers 13 residues. CDR1 is MNHEY and CDR2 is SMNVEV in the germline V gene (reference sequence). Trimming cost V 10 bases and J 7 bases, with 19 bases left between them. The origin of this receptor is a man between 60 and 75 years old with acute or convalescent COVID-19. This rearrangement joins TRBV27 to TRBJ1-2; D unresolved. The sample consisted of peripheral blood. This CDR3 reads CATHGGQYSGYTF. CDR3 nucleotides: TGTGCCACCCACGGCGGGCAATATTCTGGCTACACCTTC.